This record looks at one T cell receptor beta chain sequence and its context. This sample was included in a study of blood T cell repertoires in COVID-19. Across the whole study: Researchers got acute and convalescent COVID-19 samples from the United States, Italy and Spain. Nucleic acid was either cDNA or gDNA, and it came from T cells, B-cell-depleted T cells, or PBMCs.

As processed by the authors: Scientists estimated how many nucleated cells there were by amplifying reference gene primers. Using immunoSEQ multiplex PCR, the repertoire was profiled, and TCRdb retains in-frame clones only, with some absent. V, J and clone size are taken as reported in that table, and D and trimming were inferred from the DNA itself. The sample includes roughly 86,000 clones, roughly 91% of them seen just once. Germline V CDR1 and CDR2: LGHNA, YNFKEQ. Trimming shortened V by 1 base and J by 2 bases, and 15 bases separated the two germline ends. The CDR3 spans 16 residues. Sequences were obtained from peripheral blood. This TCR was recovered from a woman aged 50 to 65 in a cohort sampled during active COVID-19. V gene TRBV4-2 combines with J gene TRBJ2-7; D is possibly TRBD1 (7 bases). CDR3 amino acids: CASSQAGGQLTYEQYF. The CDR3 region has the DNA TGTGCCAGCAGCCAAGCCGGGGGACAGTTGACCTACGAGCAGTACTTC.